The T cell receptor (beta chain) under discussion was sequenced for a study of T cell clusters in autoimmune cytopenias. Some 34,000 genome equivalents of blood DNA were amplified for TRB. This CDR3 is 12 amino acids long. Germline assignment: CDR1 SQVTM and CDR2 ANQGSEA. Considering frequency, this clonotype is large. One tube held mixed TRB-A and TRB-B primer pools for touch-down PCR. TCRdb reanalyzed the multiplex PCR reads and collapses them to one entry per CDR3 protein, without DNA. Its clone listing holds about 1,500 distinct CDR3 sequences. In addition, the sample was reused for a study of T cell repertoires in aging, cancer and after chemotherapy. That source notes: Clear clonal overlap appeared across healthy donor samples taken over several months to years.

The source is a human donor in good health. The V gene is TRBV29-1, the J gene TRBJ1-2. Sequenced sample: peripheral blood. The CDR3 here is CSALDGNYGYTF.